These T cell receptor beta chains were read from a single sample in a study of blood T cells in healthy people across ages. A single record per CDR3 protein comes from TCRdb applying MiXCR to the 5' RACE reads. This table holds some 370,000 distinct CDR3 sequences, roughly half found once. Sequencing was performed on blood. The receptors shown here come from a man between 60 and 70 years old in good health. The CDR3 runs from the conserved cysteine through the conserved F or W. The order of the fields is V gene, CDR3 protein.

>TRBV5-6
CASSHKGGRETQYF
>TRBV28
CASTTPGPTGEAFF
>TRBV4-2
CASSQGTSGRRRWYEQYF
>TRBV28
CASSLQGGRSENTF
>TRBV5-1
CASSLQAGASYNEQFF
>TRBV5-1
CASSPGLAGVNEQYF
>TRBV6-1
CASSSTRGDTQYF
>TRBV7-2
CASSSIGPSFSYEQYF
>TRBV28
CASTEPARGGSNQPQHF
>TRBV7-2
CASSFNSGRVTDTQYF
>TRBV28
CASSSPGGTRGYEQYF
>TRBV7-8
CASCVRSPEETQYF
>TRBV20-1
CSARVTSGRRGTDTQYF
>TRBV11-2
CASSFGTGGFGYTF
>TRBV6-2/TRBV6-3
CASSYSKQLAKNIQYF
>TRBV19
CASSNNAGAPNGYTF
>TRBV10-3
CAISESGNEQFF
>TRBV7-9
CASSRLDEQYF
>TRBV5-1
CASSLAPGSQETQYF
>TRBV29-1
CSASREAGLNEQFF
>TRBV7-2
CASSIRPGQGYGYTF
>TRBV15
CATSRAKRDPTDTQYF
>TRBV28
CASSLPLGSEAFF
>TRBV16
CASSQSKAGNEQFF
>TRBV28
CASSYRAVGSLSDEQYF